These T cell receptor beta chains were read from a single sample in a study of cytomegalovirus exposure and HLA in healthy donors. Assay used: immunoSEQ multiplex PCR; TCRdb lists only in-frame clones, some missing. The sample holds about 120,000 clones, 74% seen once. The sample was PBMCs. The source is a human donor in good health. The CDR3 runs from the conserved cysteine through the conserved F or W. A D gene is named only where the DNA matches it firmly. Clone size, where shown, is once, few, many, or a class for clones that have expanded.

clone_size	v_call	j_call	d_call	cdr3_nt	cdr3_aa
once	TRBV5-5	TRBJ1-6	.	TGTGCCAGCACCAGAGAGGCCGAACCCGGTAATTCACCCCTCCACTTT	CASTREAEPGNSPLHF
.	TRBV9	TRBJ2-3	.	TGTGCCAGCAGCGTAGCTAGCCGGACGGATACGCAGTATTTT	CASSVASRTDTQYF
few	TRBV6-5	TRBJ1-1	.	TGTGCCAGCAGTTACTCGGGACAAGTCTCTGAAGCTTTCTTT	CASSYSGQVSEAFF
.	TRBV4-3	TRBJ2-1	TRBD2	TGCGCCAGCAGCCCCCTCCTAGCGGCCCCCTACAATGAGCAGTTCTTC	CASSPLLAAPYNEQFF
once	TRBV5-1	TRBJ1-2	.	TGCGCCAGCAGCCCCATTGGGGGCGCCAATGGCTACACCTTC	CASSPIGGANGYTF
.	TRBV4-2	TRBJ2-1	TRBD1	TGTGCCAGCAGCAGAGATCCGGGACAGGGAAACAATGAGCAGTTCTTC	CASSRDPGQGNNEQFF
.	TRBV30	TRBJ2-3	.	TGTGCCTGGAGCCGGGGTTCCCGTGCTAGCACAGATACGCAGTATTTT	CAWSRGSRASTDTQYF
.	TRBV6-5	TRBJ2-2	.	TGTGCCAGCAGTTCTTTCACCGGGGAGCTGTTTTTT	CASSSFTGELFF
.	TRBV10-2	TRBJ1-4	TRBD1	TGCGCCAGCAGTGAGCCTGGGACAGGGAACGAAAAACTGTTTTTT	CASSEPGTGNEKLFF
once	TRBV5-1	TRBJ2-1	TRBD2	TGCGCCAGCAGCTACGGACTAGCGGGGTCTTCCTACAATGAGCAGTTCTTC	CASSYGLAGSSYNEQFF
.	TRBV7-2	TRBJ2-7	.	TGTGCCAGCAGCTTATACGGGTACGAGCAGTACTTC	CASSLYGYEQYF
.	TRBV5-6	TRBJ2-1	TRBD2	TGTGCCAGCAGCTTAGCCAGCGGGATAAACAATGAGCAGTTCTTC	CASSLASGINNEQFF
.	TRBV5-6	TRBJ2-3	TRBD2	TGTGCCAGCGGCTTGCGCAGCGGGAGGGCAAATACGCAGTATTTT	CASGLRSGRANTQYF
.	TRBV27	TRBJ1-5	TRBD1	TGTGCCAGCAGTTCCTACCCCCCCGGGACAGGGGGTGGTTTAAGCAATCAGCCCCAGCATTTT	CASSSYPPGTGGGLSNQPQHF
.	TRBV7-9	TRBJ1-1	.	TGTGCCAGCAGCTTAGTTCAGGGCCCTGAAGCTTTCTTT	CASSLVQGPEAFF
.	TRBV15	TRBJ2-1	TRBD1	TGTGCCACCAGCAGAGGACAGGGGGACTACAATGAGCAGTTCTTC	CATSRGQGDYNEQFF
few	TRBV10-1	TRBJ2-2	TRBD1	TGCGCCAGCAGTGGGCTACAGGGGCCCACCGGGGAGCTGTTTTTT	CASSGLQGPTGELFF